This TCR beta chain originates from a study of blood T cell repertoires in COVID-19. Study-level information: Samples of COVID-19 (acute and convalescent) were obtained from the United States, Italy and Spain. The cDNA or gDNA used as material had been derived from T cells, B-cell-depleted T cells, or PBMCs.

Methods used by the authors: Amplification with reference gene primers provided the estimates of nucleated cell counts. Assay used: immunoSEQ multiplex PCR; TCRdb lists only in-frame clones, some missing. V, J and clone size are taken as reported in that table, and D and trimming were inferred from the DNA itself. The sample shows roughly 200,000 clones, 86% of them seen only once. In Seattle, patients joined the study during active infection and were tracked longitudinally. Germline CDR1 is LNHDA and CDR2 is SQIVND (reference sequence). This CDR3 has 12 amino acids. The V and J ends lost 7 bases and 5 bases respectively, with 8 bases between them.

Sequenced sample: peripheral blood. This chain uses TRBV19 with TRBJ2-2; D remains unclear. This sequence was found in a woman between 45 and 65 years old with COVID-19, enrolled during active disease. CDR3 bases: TGTGCCAGTACGGGTCCTACCGGGGAGCTGTTTTTT. Protein sequence: CASTGPTGELFF.